These 5 T cell receptor beta chains originate from one sample sequenced in a study of T-cell memory formation after mild COVID-19. TCRdb independently ran MiXCR on the 5' RACE reads; one entry per CDR3 protein. The table shows some 270,000 distinct CDR3 sequences, with approximately 15% occurring only once. The sample was PBMCs or a T cell subset sorted from them (not recorded which). The receptor source for this set is an adult woman who had mild COVID-19 (a few samples of this study predate the infection). Cell type and time point are not known.

CDR3 DNA sequence: TGTGCCAGTAGTAGTCCGGGACGGCGGTATGAGGGGTTTGGAGAGACCCAGTACTTC. It yields the protein CASSSPGRRYEGFGETQYF. J is TRBJ2-5 and V is TRBV19; D tentatively fits TRBD1 or TRBD2 (5 bases each). This CDR3 is 19 amino acids long. Trimming took off 4 bases at V and 4 bases at J, with 28 bases between the two ends. The germline V gene has CDR1 LNHDA and CDR2 SQIVND (reference sequence).

The gene calls are TRBV4-2 and TRBJ2-1; 11 bases are shared with TRBD2. The V gene's germline CDR1 is LGHNA and CDR2 YNFKEQ. The CDR3 consists of 17 residues. With V trimmed by 4 bases and J by 1 base, 6 bases remained unmatched. The CDR3 region has the DNA TGTGCCAGCAGCCGGGGGACTAGCGGATCATCCTACAATGAGCAGTTCTTC. This sequence encodes CASSRGTSGSSYNEQFF.

This clonotype was observed a few times. CDR3 in DNA: TGCAGTGCTAGAGTAAGGACTAGCACAGATACGCAGTATTTT. It codes for CSARVRTSTDTQYF. The chain joins TRBV20-1 to TRBJ2-3; TRBD2 might be the D (5 bases). Germline loops: CDR1 DFQATT, CDR2 SNEGSKA (reference sequence). The CDR3 has 14 amino acids. Trimming took 1 base from V and 0 from J, leaving 8 bases between them.

The chain recombines TRBV7-9 with TRBJ2-1; D unclear. Trimming pared 3 bases from V and 8 bases from J, leaving 11 bases between. CDR1 SEHNR and CDR2 FQNEAQ come from the germline V gene (reference sequence). This CDR3 comprises 13 residues. The CDR3 sequence is CASSFDSIDEQFF. CDR3 sequence (DNA): TGTGCCAGCAGCTTTGATAGCATAGATGAGCAGTTCTTC. The full variable domain, with the rest looked up from reference TRBV7-9 and TRBJ2-1, is DTGVSQNPRHKITKRGQNVTFRCDPISEHNRLYWYRQTLGQGPEFLTYFQNEAQLEKSRLLSDRFSAERPKGSFSTLEIQRTEQGDSAMYLCASSFDSIDEQFFGPGTRLTVL.

This clonotype has more than one count but fewer than ten. CDR3 in DNA: TGTGCCAGCAGAAATCTCGTAGAGGGTGCCTACGAGCAGTACTTC. It encodes CASRNLVEGAYEQYF. The V gene is TRBV21-1, the J gene TRBJ2-7. TRBV21-1 is described as a pseudogene. The CDR3 runs 15 residues.